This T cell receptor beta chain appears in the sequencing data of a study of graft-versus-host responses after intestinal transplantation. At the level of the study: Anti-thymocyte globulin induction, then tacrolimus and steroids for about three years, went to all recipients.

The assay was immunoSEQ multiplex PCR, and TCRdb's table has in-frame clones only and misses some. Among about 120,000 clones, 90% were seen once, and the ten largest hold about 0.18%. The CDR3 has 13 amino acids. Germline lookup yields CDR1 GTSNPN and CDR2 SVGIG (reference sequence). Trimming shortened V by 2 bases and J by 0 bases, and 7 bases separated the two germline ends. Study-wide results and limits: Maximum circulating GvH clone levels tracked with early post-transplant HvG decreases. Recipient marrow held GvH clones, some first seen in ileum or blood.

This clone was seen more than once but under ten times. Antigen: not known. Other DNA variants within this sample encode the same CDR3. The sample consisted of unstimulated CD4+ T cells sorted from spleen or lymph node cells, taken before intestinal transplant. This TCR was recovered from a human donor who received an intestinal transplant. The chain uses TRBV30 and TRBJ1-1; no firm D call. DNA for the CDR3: TGTGCCTGGAGTCCCCGAGTGAACACTGAAGCTTTCTTT. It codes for CAWSPRVNTEAFF.